This TCR beta chain was recovered during a study of shared clonotypes between healthy human individuals. Study conclusions and caveats: Lower generation probabilities were found for non-shared clonotypes than for those shared by all four donors.

Naivety among CD8 cells was defined by CD45RO negativity and positive CCR7 selection, thereby excluding terminally differentiated effector memory CD45RA+ cells. In regard to this clone: The target antigen is unknown.

The germline V gene encodes CDR1 LNHDA and CDR2 SQIVND (reference sequence). CDR3 length: 15 amino acids. The trim removed 5 bases at V and 8 bases at J, leaving 9 bases unmatched. The assay ran at deep level. TCRdb's table, derived via immunoSEQ multiplex PCR, lists solely in-frame clones and lacks some. The top ten hold roughly 1% of the sample, which has just over 2,000,000 clones, roughly 95% seen once. Sequences were obtained from naive CD8+ T cells sorted from blood. V is TRBV19 and J is TRBJ1-6; 7 bases are a match to TRBD1. The receptor was derived from a young man in good health. CDR3 sequence reads: CASSELQGGDSPLHF. CDR3 DNA: TGTGCCAGTAGTGAACTTCAGGGGGGGGATTCACCCCTCCACTTT.